This T cell receptor (beta chain) was found in a study of OX40 agonist ivuxolimab in advanced cancers. Blood got drawn at baseline, again on cycle 4 day 1, and then on cycle 7 day 1. J lost 1 base, V lost 6 bases, and 2 bases had no gene match. This CDR3 region has 14 residues. Germline V gives CDR1 MNHEY, CDR2 SVGAGI. Regarding this clone: Its specificity is not known.

Findings of the study overall: Several nonresponders also turned out to have low normalized T-cell clonal expansion. There was clonal expansion of CD4+ and CD8+ blood T cells by week 6 at 0.1 to 3.0 mg/kg.

Some clones are missing from TCRdb's copy, which holds only in-frame ones; the method was immunoSEQ multiplex PCR. Of 95,000 to 150,000 clones in the sample, roughly 93% are singletons; the top ten hold roughly 0.15%. Sequenced here: CD4+ or CD8+ T cells sorted from blood, sampled in a trial of the OX40 agonist ivuxolimab. The chain recombines TRBV6-5 with TRBJ2-3, with TRBD2 identical over 9 bases. The sequence came from an adult with an advanced solid tumor such as melanoma, head and neck, liver or kidney cancer. The CDR3 protein is CASRRTSGTDTQYF. For the CDR3, the DNA is TGTGCCAGCAGAAGGACTAGCGGCACAGATACGCAGTATTTT.